These 20 T cell receptor beta chains share one sample of origin, sequenced in a study of T cell repertoires in cytomegalovirus infection. TCRdb reprocessed the reads with MiXCR, giving one entry per CDR3 protein. The sample includes roughly 920,000 distinct CDR3 sequences, around 32% of them seen just once. Their antigen targets remain unknown. The sample was cultured CD8+ T cells from PBMCs, taken from culture after CMV antigen stimulation. The receptor set was obtained from a human donor in good health (CMV status not recorded). Some clones in this sample may be carry-over from other donors' samples.

This clonotype was counted only a few times. The V and J genes are TRBV7-8 and TRBJ2-3, with 11 nucleotides matching TRBD2. The CDR3 sequence is 15 residues long. Unmatched junction bases numbered 6, after V lost 7 bases and J lost 3 bases. Per the germline V gene, CDR1 is SGHVS and CDR2 is FQNEAQ. The CDR3 here is CASKGSGGATDTQYF. In nucleotides, the CDR3 is TGTGCCAGCAAAGGTAGCGGGGGGGCAACAGATACGCAGTATTTT.

In its sample, this clonotype was seen a few times. The CDR3 region is CASSQVSYRASTDTQYF. The CDR3 DNA reads TGCGCCAGCAGCCAAGTCTCGTACAGGGCTAGCACAGATACGCAGTATTTT. The chain combines TRBV4-1 with TRBJ2-3, with a possible D match to TRBD1 (6 bases). Germline loops: CDR1 MGHRA, CDR2 YSYEKL. The CDR3 runs to 17 residues. V lost 1 base to trimming and J lost 0 bases, with 14 bases between them.

The chain uses TRBV7-9 and TRBJ1-2, with TRBD1 as a possible D gene (5 bases). CDR1 and CDR2 from the germline V gene are SEHNR and FQNEAQ (reference sequence). The CDR3 consists of 12 residues. Trimming took off 6 bases at V and 9 bases at J, with 14 bases between the two ends. The CDR3 DNA follows: TGTGCCAGCAGTCTAAGGGACCGAAGCTACACCTTC. Protein: CASSLRDRSYTF. Variable domain in full (rest from reference TRBV7-9 and TRBJ1-2): DTGVSQNPRHKITKRGQNVTFRCDPISEHNRLYWYRQTLGQGPEFLTYFQNEAQLEKSRLLSDRFSAERPKGSFSTLEIQRTEQGDSAMYLCASSLRDRSYTFGSGTRLTVV.

To note about this clonotype: The germline gene is not matched at one end of the junction; a read error may be the cause. CDR3: CASSLERGGPYEQYF. The CDR3 DNA reads TGTGCCAGTAGCCTAGAGCGGGGGGGCCCCTACGAGCAGTACTTC. The chain links TRBV4-1 to TRBJ2-7; 10 bases match TRBD2. Germline values: CDR1 MGHRA, CDR2 YSYEKL. The CDR3 contains 15 residues.

This clonotype was picked up one time. The genes are TRBV5-4 and TRBJ1-1; 7 nucleotides align to TRBD1. Unmatched junction bases numbered 11, after V lost 4 bases and J lost 11 bases. The CDR3 length is 13 residues. Germline V gene data show CDR1 as SGHNT and CDR2 as YYREEE (reference sequence). The CDR3 loop is CASSPTGFEAAFF. DNA for the CDR3: TGTGCCAGCAGCCCGACAGGGTTCGAGGCGGCTTTCTTT.

This clonotype has just a few counts. The V gene is TRBV7-8, the J gene TRBJ1-2, with TRBD1 matching over 9 bases. There are 17 residues in the CDR3. Germline V gene data show CDR1 as SGHVS and CDR2 as FQNEAQ. V shed 1 base and J 4 bases; nucleotides not matched to a gene: 10. The CDR3 region is CASSLGTGDGRSYGYTF. The CDR3 nucleotides are TGTGCCAGCAGCTTAGGGACAGGGGACGGTCGGAGCTATGGCTACACCTTC.

This clonotype was counted many times. The chain joins TRBV28 to TRBJ2-1; D may be TRBD2 (5 bases). Deletions cut 5 bases from V and 6 bases from J, with 8 bases between. CDR3 length: 12 amino acids. The V gene's germline CDR1 is MDHEN and CDR2 SYDVKM. The CDR3 nucleotides read TGTGCCAGCAGTCGGGGAATCAATGAGCAGTTCTTC. This codes for CASSRGINEQFF.

The chain carries TRBV25-1 and TRBJ1-2; D possibly corresponds to TRBD1 (5 bases). The V gene lost 8 bases and the J gene lost 6 bases, with 19 bases spanning the gap. CDR3 length: 14 residues. In germline, CDR1 is MGHDK, CDR2 SYGVNS. In DNA, the CDR3 is TGTGCCAGCGTTGGGACTTGGCCCGGGGATGGCTACACCTTC. This translates into CASVGTWPGDGYTF.

This chain joins TRBV29-1 and TRBJ2-2; D is uncertain. Germline loops: CDR1 SQVTM, CDR2 ANQGSEA. The CDR3 totals 13 residues. Trimming took off 3 bases at V and 7 bases at J, with 12 bases between the two ends. CDR3 DNA: TGCAGCGTTGACCCCGACCTTATCGGGGAGCTGTTTTTT. Translated, it gives CSVDPDLIGELFF.

This CDR3 reads CSAWDRGNSPLHF. The CDR3 bases are TGCAGTGCCTGGGACAGGGGGAATTCACCCCTCCACTTT. The rearrangement joins TRBV20-1 to TRBJ1-6; 11 bases map to TRBD1. After removal of 6 bases from V and 7 bases from J, the junction contained 2 bases not matched to a gene. CDR3 length: 13 residues. Germline lookup yields CDR1 DFQATT and CDR2 SNEGSKA (reference sequence).

This chain uses TRBV20-1 with TRBJ1-3, with 11 bases matching TRBD1. The CDR3 extends over 15 amino acids. The germline CDR1 and CDR2 sequences are DFQATT and SNEGSKA (reference sequence). Trimming at V came to 3 bases and at J to 2 bases, leaving 3 bases not matched to a gene. The CDR3 spells CSARGQGVPGNTIYF. The CDR3 bases are TGCAGTGCTAGGGGACAGGGGGTTCCTGGAAACACCATATATTTT.

This chain connects TRBV7-6 to TRBJ1-2; 7 positions agree with TRBD1. Trimming took 5 bases from V and 3 from J; bases not matched to a gene: 9. The CDR3 totals 15 residues. The germline gives CDR1 SGHVS, CDR2 FNYEAQ. As DNA, the CDR3 is TGTGCCAGCAGCGAGAGGGGGCGCGGGTACTATGGCTACACCTTC. It codes for CASSERGRGYYGYTF.

In its sample, this clonotype ranks as large. The CDR3 sequence is CASSSPIGRLADEQFF. CDR3 in DNA: TGTGCCAGCAGCTCCCCGATAGGGAGACTTGCGGATGAGCAGTTCTTC. V gene TRBV7-2 combines with J gene TRBJ2-1, with TRBD2 as a possible D gene (5 bases). V was cut by 4 bases and J by 8 bases, with 21 bases left in between. CDR1 and CDR2 from the germline V gene are SGHTA and FQGNSA. This CDR3 comprises 16 residues.

The J gene is TRBJ1-2, the V gene TRBV7-6; D may be TRBD1 (6 bases). Trimming stripped 0 bases from V and 4 bases from J, with 12 bases between. The V gene's germline CDR1 is SGHVS and CDR2 FNYEAQ. CDR3 length: 15 amino acids. The CDR3 sequence is CASSLAVGHPYGYTF. DNA for the CDR3: TGTGCCAGCAGCTTAGCCGTGGGACACCCCTATGGCTACACCTTC.

The CDR3 is CSASVGQSNYGYTF. CDR3 in DNA: TGCAGTGCTTCCGTAGGACAGTCTAACTATGGCTACACCTTC. This sequence joins TRBV20-1 and TRBJ1-2, with a weak D call TRBD1 (6 bases). V was clipped by 5 bases and J by 0 bases, with 13 bases between them. The CDR3 runs to 14 residues. CDR1 and CDR2 from the germline V gene are DFQATT and SNEGSKA (reference sequence).

This clonotype has a count of ten or more. This chain uses TRBV12-3 or TRBV12-4 with TRBJ2-5; D may correspond to TRBD1 or TRBD2 (5 bases each). With 3 bases removed from V and 4 bases from J, the gap between germline ends came to 15 bases. The CDR3 sequence is 15 residues long. The DNA of the CDR3 is TGTGCCAGCAGTTTGGAGACCCCGGGGCGAGAGACCCAGTACTTC. Protein sequence: CASSLETPGRETQYF.

Many counts were recorded for this clonotype. The CDR3 here is CASSRDRGDSLYGYTF. CDR3 nucleotides: TGTGCCAGCAGCCGGGACAGGGGCGATTCTCTCTATGGCTACACCTTC. V and J are TRBV5-6 and TRBJ1-2, with 10 bases aligning to TRBD1. This CDR3 has 16 amino acids. Trimming cost V 4 bases and J 4 bases; bases outside gene matches: 10. In germline, CDR1 is SGHDT, CDR2 YYEEEE.

Only a few counts were recorded for this clonotype. The chain has TRBV12-3 or TRBV12-4 and TRBJ2-3; D not certain. Trimming pared 6 bases from V and 2 bases from J, leaving 12 bases between. This CDR3 region has 14 residues. In nucleotides, the CDR3 is TGTGCCAGCAGAAGGTCAGATTACACAGATACGCAGTATTTT. Its translation: CASRRSDYTDTQYF.

In its sample, this clonotype was seen a few times. CDR3 DNA: TGTGCCAGCAGTAAATGGGGTCCTCCTAGGGAAGAGACCCAGTACTTC. This codes for CASSKWGPPREETQYF. This chain links TRBV11-2 with TRBJ2-5; D not certain. Germline values: CDR1 SGHAT, CDR2 FQNNGV. The CDR3 covers 16 residues. The V gene lost 6 bases and the J gene lost 3 bases, with 20 bases spanning the gap.

The table lists this clonotype with a few counts. The J gene is TRBJ2-2, the V gene TRBV7-3; D call uncertain. The germline V and J ends were trimmed by 5 bases and 6 bases, with 10 bases remaining between them. Germline CDR1 and CDR2: SGHTA and FQGTGA. The CDR3 contains 13 residues. The CDR3 reads CASSPSVAGELFF. CDR3 bases: TGTGCCAGCAGCCCCTCGGTGGCCGGGGAGCTGTTTTTT.